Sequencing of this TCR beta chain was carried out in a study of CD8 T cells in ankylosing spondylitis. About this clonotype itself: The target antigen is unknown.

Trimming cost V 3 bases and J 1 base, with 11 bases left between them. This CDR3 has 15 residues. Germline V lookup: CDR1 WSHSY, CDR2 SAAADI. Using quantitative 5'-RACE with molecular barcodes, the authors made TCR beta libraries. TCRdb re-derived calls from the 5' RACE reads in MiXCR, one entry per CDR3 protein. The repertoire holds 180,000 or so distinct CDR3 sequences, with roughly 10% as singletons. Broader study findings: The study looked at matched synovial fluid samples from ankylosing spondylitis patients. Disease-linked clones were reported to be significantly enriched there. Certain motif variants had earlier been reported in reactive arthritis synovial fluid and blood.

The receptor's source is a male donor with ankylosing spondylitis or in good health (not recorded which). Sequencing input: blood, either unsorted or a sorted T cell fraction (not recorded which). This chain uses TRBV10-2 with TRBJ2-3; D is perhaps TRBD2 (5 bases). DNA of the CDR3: TGCGCCAGCAGTGAACGCCTAGCTGGCACAGATACGCAGTATTTT. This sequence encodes CASSERLAGTDTQYF.